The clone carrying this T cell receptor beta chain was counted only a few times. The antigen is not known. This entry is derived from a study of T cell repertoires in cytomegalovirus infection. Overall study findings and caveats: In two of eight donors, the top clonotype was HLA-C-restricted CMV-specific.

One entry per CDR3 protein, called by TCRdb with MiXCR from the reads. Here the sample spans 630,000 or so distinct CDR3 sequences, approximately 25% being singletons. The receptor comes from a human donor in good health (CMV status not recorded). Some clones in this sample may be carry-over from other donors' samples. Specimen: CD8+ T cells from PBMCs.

The CDR3 is CASSPSDRGFYNEQFF. DNA of the CDR3: TGTGCCAGCAGCCCCTCGGACAGGGGCTTTTACAATGAGCAGTTCTTC. This rearrangement joins TRBV9 to TRBJ2-1, with 9 bases identical to TRBD1. The length of the CDR3 is 16 residues. V lost 4 bases, J lost 4 bases, and 9 bases stayed unmatched. The germline CDR1 and CDR2 sequences are SGDLS and YYNGEE.